Here is one T cell receptor beta chain with its context. This could be a read error, since a much larger clone is one nucleotide away. Germline CDR1 reads LGHDT; CDR2 reads YNNKEL (reference sequence). The CDR3 is 12 amino acids. With 6 bases removed from V and 12 bases from J, the gap between germline ends came to 17 bases. These data are taken from a study of chronic HIV infection and antiretroviral therapy. TCRdb processed the 5' RACE reads anew with MiXCR; each CDR3 protein has one entry. The repertoire holds approximately 40,000 distinct CDR3 sequences, 8.2% seen once, with approximately 2.6% in the top ten.

The receptor was derived from an adult who had HIV and had not received antiretroviral therapy, or was an uninfected healthy control (not recorded which). The sequencing sample was made of peripheral blood. The V call is TRBV3-1, the J call TRBJ1-1, with unresolved D. The CDR3 spells CASRSGGEETFF. Here the CDR3 DNA reads TGTGCCAGCAGGAGTGGCGGCGAGGAAACTTTCTTT.